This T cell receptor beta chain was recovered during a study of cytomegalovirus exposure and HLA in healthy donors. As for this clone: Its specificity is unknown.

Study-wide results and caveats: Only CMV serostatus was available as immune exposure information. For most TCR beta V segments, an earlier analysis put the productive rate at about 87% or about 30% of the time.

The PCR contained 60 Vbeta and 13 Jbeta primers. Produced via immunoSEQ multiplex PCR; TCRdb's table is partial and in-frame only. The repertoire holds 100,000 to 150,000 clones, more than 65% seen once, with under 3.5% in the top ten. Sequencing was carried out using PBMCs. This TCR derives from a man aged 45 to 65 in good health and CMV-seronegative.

The CDR3 region has the DNA TGTGCCAGCAGCGCCCAATCCGGGACACCCACAAATTCCTACGAGCAGTACTTC. Its translation: CASSAQSGTPTNSYEQYF. V is TRBV7-2 and J is TRBJ2-7; tentatively, D is TRBD1 (6 bases). V was pared by 5 bases and J by 1 base, with 24 bases between. This CDR3 is 18 amino acids long. Germline CDR1 and CDR2: SGHTA and FQGNSA.